This T cell receptor beta chain was sequenced in a study of graft-versus-host responses after intestinal transplantation. Across the study: As for transplant type, recipients had multivisceral, liver-intestinal, or isolated intestinal grafts. Recipients were all induced with anti-thymocyte globulin, then given tacrolimus and steroids for approximately 3 years. Regarding the study as a whole: Within allografts, high graft-versus-host to host-versus-graft clonal ratios were seen among patients with graft-donor T cell macrochimerism. GvH clones turned up in recipient marrow; some had shown up first in ileum or blood.

A remark on this clone: Its matching antigen is unknown.

Clones were read by immunoSEQ multiplex PCR, and TCRdb kept only the in-frame ones, dropping some. The sample consists of about 29,000 clones, approximately 90% of them appearing once. CDR3 size: 16 residues. The germline CDR1 and CDR2 sequences are LNHDA and SQIVND (reference sequence). V shed 5 bases and J shed 0 bases, with 17 bases lying between them. The sequence was collected from a human patient who received an intestinal transplant, so some T cells may come from the graft donor. The chain links TRBV19 to TRBJ2-7, with no clear D. The specimen comprised PBMCs, sampled around 62 weeks after intestinal transplantation. Here the CDR3 reads CASSPPPSTGSYEQYF. In DNA form, the CDR3 reads TGTGCCAGTAGTCCCCCCCCGTCCACCGGCTCCTACGAGCAGTACTTC.